This T cell receptor (beta chain) is drawn from a study of blood T cells in healthy people across ages. V was cut by 5 bases and J by 9 bases, with 20 bases left in between. Germline V gene data show CDR1 as SEHNR and CDR2 as FQNEAQ (reference sequence). The CDR3 is 14 residues long. There are many counts of this clonotype. What it binds is unknown. Overall study results and limits: Diversity of TCR beta per million T cells declined in a roughly linear way with age. Naive T cell percentage showed a strong correlation with the diversity of TCR beta.

Together with a sample-barcoded 5' primer, a J-beta primer mix was included in a second PCR lasting about 6 to 12 cycles. TCRdb independently ran MiXCR on the 5' RACE reads; one entry per CDR3 protein. This sample has more than 800,000 distinct CDR3 sequences, with around 28% found just once. The receptor was isolated from a woman of 80 years or more in good health. The sample comprised blood. The rearrangement joins TRBV7-9 to TRBJ2-7; TRBD1 is a possible D gene (6 bases). Here the CDR3 reads CASSPQGYPLGQYF. The CDR3 nucleotides read TGTGCCAGCAGCCCCCAGGGGTACCCCCTCGGGCAGTACTTC.